This passage covers 22 T cell receptor beta chains from one sample sequenced in a study of control samples from healthy donors and cancer patients. The repertoire was sequenced with immunoSEQ multiplex PCR; TCRdb's copy has only in-frame clones and lacks some. This sample yields approximately 130,000 clones, of which 87% are seen a single time; just under 3% belongs to the top ten. Sequencing used blood. The source is a man aged 55 to 69 in good health.

The CDR3 sequence: CASSSSWDRGGTEAFF. CDR3 DNA: TGTGCCAGCAGCTCCTCTTGGGACAGGGGGGGCACTGAAGCTTTCTTT. The rearrangement joins TRBV7-9 to TRBJ1-1; 11 bases are shared with TRBD1. The CDR3 is 16 residues long. The germline CDR1 and CDR2 sequences are SEHNR and FQNEAQ (reference sequence). V shed 4 bases and J 4 bases; nucleotides not matched to a gene: 8.

J is TRBJ1-1 and V is TRBV7-8; D is perhaps TRBD1 (5 bases). Germline values: CDR1 SGHVS, CDR2 FQNEAQ. V was clipped by 7 bases and J by 2 bases, with 20 bases between them. The CDR3 spans 16 residues. The CDR3: CASTPRRQIVNTEAFF. The CDR3 DNA is TGTGCCAGCACCCCCCGCCGACAGATCGTTAACACTGAAGCTTTCTTT. Supplemented by reference TRBV7-8 and TRBJ1-1, the full variable domain reads GAGVSQSPRYKVAKRGQDVALRCDPISGHVSLFWYQQALGQGPEFLTYFQNEAQLDKSGLPSDRFFAERPEGSVSTLKIQRTQQEDSAVYLCASTPRRQIVNTEAFFGQGTRLTVV.

The chain carries TRBV19 and TRBJ1-5; 10 positions agree with TRBD1. The CDR3 runs 16 residues. From germline, CDR1 is LNHDA and CDR2 SQIVND (reference sequence). The J segment lost 6 bases and the V segment lost 7 bases, leaving 12 bases of the junction unmatched. The CDR3 here is CASKNAGTGVSQPQHF. The CDR3 DNA reads TGTGCCAGTAAGAACGCAGGGACAGGGGTTTCTCAGCCCCAGCATTTT.

The chain uses TRBV2 and TRBJ1-5, with 10 positions matching TRBD1. Germline-derived CDR1 and CDR2 are SNHLY and FYNNEI. J lost 7 bases, V lost 8 bases, and 11 bases had no gene match. This CDR3 contains 15 residues. The CDR3 nucleotides are TGTGCCAGCCAAACGGCCGGGACAGGGGTGCAGCCCCAGCATTTT. It encodes CASQTAGTGVQPQHF.

This clone was detected only once. The rearrangement links TRBV24-1 to TRBJ1-1, with a weak D call TRBD1 (5 bases). Trimming removed 8 bases from V and 4 bases from J, with 19 bases in between. The CDR3 is 15 amino acids. Germline loops: CDR1 KGHDR, CDR2 SFDVKD. The CDR3 nucleotides read TGTGCCACCAAGGCTTCAGTTGGGGGGTTCACTGAAGCTTTCTTT. Amino acids: CATKASVGGFTEAFF.

This clone turned up a few times. V usage is TRBV5-4 and J usage is TRBJ2-5, with a tentative D call TRBD2 (5 bases). The CDR3 totals 13 residues. The germline V and J ends were trimmed by 3 bases and 5 bases, with 11 bases remaining between them. Germline CDR1 and CDR2: SGHNT and YYREEE (reference sequence). CDR3 DNA sequence: TGTGCCAGCAGCTCGAGCGGATCGGAGACCCAGTACTTC. Translated: CASSSSGSETQYF.

This clone was counted a few times. The V call is TRBV28, the J call TRBJ1-2; tentative D call: TRBD1 (5 bases). V lost 3 bases, J lost 7 bases, and 15 bases lay in between. Per the germline V gene, CDR1 is MDHEN and CDR2 is SYDVKM. This CDR3 has 14 residues. The CDR3 sequence is CASSLGRTGAGYTF. The CDR3 DNA is TGTGCCAGCAGTTTGGGACGGACGGGTGCTGGCTACACCTTC.

The rearrangement links TRBV18 to TRBJ2-2; TRBD2 aligns across 7 bases. V dropped 3 bases and J dropped 6; count of bases not matched to a gene: 13. The CDR3 consists of 17 residues. CDR1 is KGHSH and CDR2 is LQKENI in the germline V gene. CDR3 protein: CASSPVSGGGIAGELFF. The DNA for the CDR3 is TGTGCCAGCTCACCGGTCAGCGGCGGGGGTATAGCCGGGGAGCTGTTTTTT.

The rearrangement joins TRBV5-1 to TRBJ1-1, with D possibly being TRBD1 (5 bases). The V and J ends lost 3 bases and 1 base respectively, with 10 bases between them. The CDR3 is 14 amino acids. The germline V gene encodes CDR1 SGHRS and CDR2 YFSETQ. The chain's CDR3 is CASSWGVGNTEAFF. The CDR3 region has the DNA TGCGCCAGCAGCTGGGGGGTCGGGAACACTGAAGCTTTCTTT.

The rearrangement uses TRBV27 and TRBJ2-7; 14 nucleotides align to TRBD2. Looked up from germline, CDR1 is MNHEY and CDR2 is SMNVEV (reference sequence). CDR3 length: 16 amino acids. V dropped 5 bases and J dropped 10; count of bases not matched to a gene: 13. CDR3 sequence (DNA): TGTGCCAGCAGTAGTCCGTCCAGACTAGCGGGGGGGGAACAGTACTTC. Protein: CASSSPSRLAGGEQYF.

The rearrangement uses TRBV6-6 and TRBJ2-7; TRBD1 matches 11 bases. Germline values: CDR1 MNHNY, CDR2 SVGAGI (reference sequence). The CDR3 sequence is 17 residues long. Unmatched junction bases numbered 9, after V lost 5 bases and J lost 0 bases. Written as DNA, the CDR3 is TGTGCCAGCAGTCGACGGACAGGGGGCGCTCACTCCTACGAGCAGTACTTC. Translation gives CASSRRTGGAHSYEQYF.

The CDR3 DNA is TGTGCCACCAGTGATTTCAGGGGTGGCGAGCAGTACTTC. It specifies CATSDFRGGEQYF. This chain links TRBV24-1 with TRBJ2-7; D may be TRBD1 (6 bases). V lost 1 base to trimming and J lost 6 bases, with 9 bases between them. The germline CDR1 and CDR2 sequences are KGHDR and SFDVKD. The CDR3 is made up of 13 amino acids.

V and J are TRBV3-1 (or the pseudogene TRBV3-2) and TRBJ1-6; tentative D call: TRBD1 (6 bases). The CDR3 has 17 residues. Germline V gives CDR1 LGHDT, CDR2 YNNKEL (reference sequence). The V and J ends lost 1 base and 7 bases respectively, with 17 bases between them. For the CDR3, the DNA is TGTGCCAGCAGCCAAGCCACATCCGGGACATTGAATTCACCCCTCCACTTT. Translation gives CASSQATSGTLNSPLHF.

The rearrangement joins TRBV4-1 to TRBJ1-5; possibly TRBD1 for D (5 bases). The V end lost 1 base, the J end lost 5 bases, and 9 bases lay between the germline ends. This CDR3 spans 14 amino acids. CDR1 is MGHRA, CDR2 YSYEKL, per germline. CDR3 nucleotide sequence: TGCGCCAGCAGCCAAGTTCTGGGGGATCAGCCCCAGCATTTT. Translation gives CASSQVLGDQPQHF.

This chain links TRBV19 with TRBJ1-2, with D uncertain. CDR3 length equals 12 residues. Trimming removed 5 bases from V and 7 bases from J, with 11 bases in between. CDR1 is LNHDA, CDR2 SQIVND, per germline (reference sequence). CDR3 DNA: TGTGCCAGTAGTCCGCTAAAGGGTGGCTACACCTTC. The encoded protein is CASSPLKGGYTF.

The rearrangement joins TRBV3-1 (or the pseudogene TRBV3-2) to TRBJ2-3; the D is unclear. Trimming removed 1 base at V and 7 bases at J, with 9 bases between. The V gene's germline CDR1 is LGHDT and CDR2 YNNKEL (reference sequence). The CDR3 has 13 amino acids. The CDR3 DNA is TGTGCCAGCAGCCAAGTATCTGTAAATACGCAGTATTTT. This sequence encodes CASSQVSVNTQYF.

The table lists this clone with a few counts. The chain combines TRBV19 with TRBJ1-4, with D hard to call. Trimming stripped 6 bases from V and 5 bases from J, with 16 bases between. This CDR3 has 15 amino acids. Germline values: CDR1 LNHDA, CDR2 SQIVND (reference sequence). CDR3 sequence (DNA): TGTGCCAGTAGAAAACACGAGCCGGAAAATGAAAAACTGTTTTTT. It codes for CASRKHEPENEKLFF. The full variable domain, with the rest looked up from reference TRBV19 and TRBJ1-4, is DGGITQSPKYLFRKEGQNVTLSCEQNLNHDAMYWYRQDPGQGLRLIYYSQIVNDFQKGDIAEGYSVSREKKESFPLTVTSAQKNPTAFYLCASRKHEPENEKLFFGSGTQLSVL.

J is TRBJ1-2 and V is TRBV5-4, with 7 bases lining up with TRBD1. Germline trimming cut 2 bases from V and 4 bases from J; bases unmatched to any gene: 5. The CDR3 is 14 amino acids. Per germline, CDR1 SGHNT and CDR2 YYREEE (reference sequence). The CDR3 DNA follows: TGTGCCAGCAGCTTCACGGGACAGACCTATGGCTACACCTTC. The encoded protein is CASSFTGQTYGYTF.

This clone was seen more than once but under ten times. The CDR3 bases are TGCGCCAGCACCGGAGGGCCTAATCAGCCCCAGCATTTT. This sequence encodes CASTGGPNQPQHF. The V call is TRBV10-1, the J call TRBJ1-5; D not certain. V lost 7 bases, J lost 4 bases, and 11 bases lay in between. The CDR3 is 13 residues long. Germline V gene lookup returns CDR1 WNHNN and CDR2 SYGVQD (reference sequence).

The rearrangement uses TRBV5-1 and TRBJ2-1; the D is unclear. The germline CDR1 and CDR2 sequences are SGHRS and YFSETQ. The CDR3 sequence is 13 residues long. V was cut by 4 bases and J by 4 bases, with 9 bases left in between. The CDR3 spells CASSTLKYNEQFF. CDR3 nucleotides: TGCGCCAGCAGCACCTTAAAATACAATGAGCAGTTCTTC.

The rearrangement joins TRBV6-5 to TRBJ1-6; D ambiguous. The CDR3 spans 14 residues. The V end lost 2 bases, the J end lost 8 bases, and 10 bases lay between the germline ends. The germline V gene has CDR1 MNHEY and CDR2 SVGAGI. The CDR3 DNA follows: TGTGCCAGCAGTTACCTAGGCCTTCATTCACCCCTCCACTTT. It encodes CASSYLGLHSPLHF.

The CDR3 loop is CASSRGGPTERETEAFF. The CDR3 nucleotides read TGCGCCAGCAGCCGTGGGGGTCCTACGGAAAGGGAGACTGAAGCTTTCTTT. V and J are TRBV5-1 and TRBJ1-1; possible D gene TRBD1, 5 bases. Per the germline V gene, CDR1 is SGHRS and CDR2 is YFSETQ. This CDR3 is 17 amino acids long. V lost 4 bases and J lost 5, with 24 bases in between.